This entry is about one T cell receptor (beta chain). Its antigen is unknown. TCR beta was sequenced from UMI-tagged 5' RACE libraries. TCRdb re-called the 5' RACE reads and catalogs CDR3 proteins one per entry, DNA excluded. Its table lists about 18,000 distinct CDR3 sequences. These data belong to a study of human CD8 memory T cell subsets. Study-wide findings and caveats: Stem-like memory and precursor exhausted T cell repertoires had very little in common with each other. Whereas effector memory cells differed, stem-like memory and precursor exhausted T cells had comparably high diversity.

Total CD8+ T cells underwent enrichment via negative magnetic separation. The CDR3 contains 15 residues. Germline V lookup: CDR1 KGHSH, CDR2 LQKENI. The sequencing input was CD8+ T cells from PBMCs. V gene TRBV18 combines with J gene TRBJ2-1. This sequence was found in a human donor in good health. CDR3 sequence reads: CASSPQTALGNEQFF. The complete variable domain, with remaining parts taken from reference TRBV18 and TRBJ2-1, reads NAGVMQNPRHLVRRRGQEARLRCSPMKGHSHVYWYRQLPEEGLKFMVYLQKENIIDESGMPKERFSAEFPKEGPSILRIQQVVRGDSAAYFCASSPQTALGNEQFFGPGTRLTVL.